The T cell receptor (beta chain) described here comes from a study of blood T cell repertoires in COVID-19. The germline V gene encodes CDR1 MNHNS and CDR2 SASEGT. The CDR3 spans 15 residues. The junction had 1 base not matched to a gene; V was cut back by 1 base and J by 5 bases. TCRdb keeps only in-frame clones here, not all; method: immunoSEQ multiplex PCR. The sample has around 270,000 clones; roughly 89% are singletons. The TCR comes from a woman aged 35 to 49 who had recovered from COVID-19. Sequences were obtained from peripheral blood. The gene calls are TRBV6-1 and TRBJ1-6; 8 bases are a match to TRBD1. The DNA of the CDR3 is TGTGCCAGCAGTGAAGGGACAGGGCATAATTCACCCCTCCACTTT. Translation: CASSEGTGHNSPLHF.